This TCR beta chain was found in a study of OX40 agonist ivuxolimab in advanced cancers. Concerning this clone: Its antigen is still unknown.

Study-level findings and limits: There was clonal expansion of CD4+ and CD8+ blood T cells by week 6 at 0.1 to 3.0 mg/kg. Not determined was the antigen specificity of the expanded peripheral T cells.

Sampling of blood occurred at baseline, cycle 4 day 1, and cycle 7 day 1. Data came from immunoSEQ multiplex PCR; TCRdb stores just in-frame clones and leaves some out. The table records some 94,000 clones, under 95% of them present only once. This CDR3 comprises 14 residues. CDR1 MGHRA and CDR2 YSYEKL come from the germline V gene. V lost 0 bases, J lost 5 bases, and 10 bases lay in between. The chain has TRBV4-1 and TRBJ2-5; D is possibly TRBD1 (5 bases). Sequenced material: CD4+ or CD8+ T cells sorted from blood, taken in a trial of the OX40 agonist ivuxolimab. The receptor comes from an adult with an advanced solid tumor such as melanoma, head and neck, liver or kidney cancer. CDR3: CASSQEARVETQYF. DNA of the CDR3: TGCGCCAGCAGCCAAGAAGCCAGGGTGGAGACCCAGTACTTC.